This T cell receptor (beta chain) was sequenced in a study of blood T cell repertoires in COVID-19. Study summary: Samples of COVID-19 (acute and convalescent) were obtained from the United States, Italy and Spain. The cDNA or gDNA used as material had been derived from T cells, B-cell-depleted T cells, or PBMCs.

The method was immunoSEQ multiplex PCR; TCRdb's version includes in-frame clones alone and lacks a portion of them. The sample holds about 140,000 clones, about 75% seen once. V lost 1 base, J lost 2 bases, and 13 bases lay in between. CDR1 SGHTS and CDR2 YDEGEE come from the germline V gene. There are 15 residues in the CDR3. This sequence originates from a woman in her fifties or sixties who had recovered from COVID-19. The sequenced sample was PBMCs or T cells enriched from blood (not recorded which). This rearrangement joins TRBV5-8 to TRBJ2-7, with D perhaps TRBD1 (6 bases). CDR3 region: CASSLYSGQPYEQYF. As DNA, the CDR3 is TGTGCCAGCAGCTTGTATTCCGGACAGCCCTACGAGCAGTACTTC. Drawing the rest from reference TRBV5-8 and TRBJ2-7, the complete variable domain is EAGVTQSPTHLIKTRGQQATLRCSPISGHTSVYWYQQALGLGLQFLLWYDEGEERNRGNFPPRFSGRQFPNYSSELNVNALELEDSALYLCASSLYSGQPYEQYFGPGTRLTVT.